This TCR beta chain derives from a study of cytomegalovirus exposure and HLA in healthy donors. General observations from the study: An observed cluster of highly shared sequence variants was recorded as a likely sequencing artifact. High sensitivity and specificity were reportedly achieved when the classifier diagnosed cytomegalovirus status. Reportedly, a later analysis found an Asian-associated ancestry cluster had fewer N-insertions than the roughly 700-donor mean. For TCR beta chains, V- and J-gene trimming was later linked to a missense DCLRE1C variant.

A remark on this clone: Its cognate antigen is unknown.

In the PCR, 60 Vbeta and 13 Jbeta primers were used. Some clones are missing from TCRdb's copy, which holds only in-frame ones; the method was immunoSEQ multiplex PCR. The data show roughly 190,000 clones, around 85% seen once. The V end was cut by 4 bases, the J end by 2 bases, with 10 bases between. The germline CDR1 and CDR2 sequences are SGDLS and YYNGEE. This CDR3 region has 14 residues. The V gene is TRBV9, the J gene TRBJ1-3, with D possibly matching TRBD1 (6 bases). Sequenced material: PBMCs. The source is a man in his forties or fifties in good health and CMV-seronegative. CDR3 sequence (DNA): TGTGCCAGCAGCACAGGGACGGCTGGAAACACCATATATTTT. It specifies CASSTGTAGNTIYF.